These 20 T cell receptor beta chains were all obtained from the same sample, sequenced in a study of blood T cell repertoires in COVID-19. Produced via immunoSEQ multiplex PCR; TCRdb's table is partial and in-frame only. The sample carries approximately 270,000 clones, 70% to 90% recorded once. What was sequenced was PBMCs or T cells enriched from blood (not recorded which). These receptor sequences come from a woman aged 25 to 39 who had recovered from COVID-19.

A single count supports this clone. CDR3 nucleotide sequence: TGTGCCAGTAGCCTGGAGCGGGGTGCTGAAGCTTTCTTT. It specifies CASSLERGAEAFF. V usage is TRBV19 and J usage is TRBJ1-1, with D unclear. The CDR3 is 13 amino acids. Germline V lookup: CDR1 LNHDA, CDR2 SQIVND (reference sequence). Trimming cost V 6 bases and J 6 bases, with 14 bases left between them.

This clone was seen more than once but under ten times. V is TRBV27 and J is TRBJ1-2; TRBD1 matches at 11 bases. Germline lookup yields CDR1 MNHEY and CDR2 SMNVEV (reference sequence). This CDR3 is built from 13 residues. V gave up 6 bases and J gave up 8 bases; unmatched junction bases: 5. The CDR3 DNA follows: TGTGCCAGCAGCCACGGACAGGGGGCCGGCTACACCTTC. Protein sequence: CASSHGQGAGYTF.

The chain links TRBV14 to TRBJ1-1, with D perhaps TRBD1 (6 bases). CDR1 and CDR2 from the germline V gene are SGHDN and FVKESK. CDR3 length: 16 residues. The V end lost 2 bases, the J end lost 3 bases, and 16 bases lay between the germline ends. In DNA form, the CDR3 reads TGTGCCAGCAGCCAACCCAAAACAGGGTTGGACACTGAAGCTTTCTTT. Its protein product is CASSQPKTGLDTEAFF.

This chain joins TRBV7-2 and TRBJ1-1; possibly TRBD1 for D (6 bases). Trimming shortened V by 5 bases and J by 0 bases, and 16 bases separated the two germline ends. CDR3 length: 16 amino acids. From germline, CDR1 is SGHTA and CDR2 FQGNSA. In DNA form, the CDR3 reads TGTGCCAGCAGCCAAAGGGGGTCTGGGATGAACACTGAAGCTTTCTTT. It is translated as CASSQRGSGMNTEAFF.

The gene calls are TRBV4-1 and TRBJ2-2; D possibly corresponds to TRBD1 (5 bases). Per the germline V gene, CDR1 is MGHRA and CDR2 is YSYEKL. V gave up 2 bases and J gave up 6 bases, with 13 bases separating them. The CDR3 is made up of 15 amino acids. The CDR3 protein is CASSQLYRGAGELFF. In nucleotides, the CDR3 is TGCGCCAGCAGCCAACTATATAGGGGCGCCGGGGAGCTGTTTTTT.

The chain combines TRBV19 with TRBJ2-2; the D is unclear. V was cut by 0 bases and J by 10 bases, with 6 bases left in between. Germline V gene lookup returns CDR1 LNHDA and CDR2 SQIVND (reference sequence). This CDR3 is 12 amino acids long. For the CDR3, the DNA is TGTGCCAGTAGTATAGATCGGGTGGAGCTGTTTTTT. The encoded protein is CASSIDRVELFF.

The genes are TRBV28 and TRBJ2-5, with a tentative D call TRBD1 (6 bases). The germline gives CDR1 MDHEN, CDR2 SYDVKM. V was cut by 3 bases and J by 5 bases, with 19 bases left in between. The CDR3 loop spans 16 amino acids. DNA of the CDR3: TGTGCCAGCAGTTTGGGTGGTGCCAGGGGTTCGGAGACCCAGTACTTC. Its translation is CASSLGGARGSETQYF.

This sequence joins TRBV3-1 (or the pseudogene TRBV3-2) and TRBJ2-5, with 8 bases lining up with TRBD2. CDR3 length: 15 residues. CDR1 LGHDT and CDR2 YNNKEL come from the germline V gene (reference sequence). V gave up 0 bases and J gave up 7 bases; unmatched junction bases: 7. The CDR3 sequence is CASSQDISGGGTQYF. The CDR3 DNA follows: TGTGCCAGCAGCCAAGATATAAGCGGGGGTGGGACCCAGTACTTC.

The chain links TRBV28 to TRBJ1-2, with 12 nucleotides matching TRBD1. Germline CDR1 reads MDHEN; CDR2 reads SYDVKM. The CDR3 has 16 amino acids. Trimming at V came to 6 bases and at J to 5 bases, leaving 10 bases not matched to a gene. The CDR3: CASSRDRGRGPYGYTF. The CDR3 DNA reads TGTGCCAGCAGCCGGGACAGGGGGCGCGGCCCATATGGCTACACCTTC.

The chain has TRBV10-2 and TRBJ2-7; D remains ambiguous. Germline loops: CDR1 WSHSY, CDR2 SAAADI. V lost 6 bases, J lost 3 bases, and 6 bases lay in between. The CDR3 is 11 residues long. The chain's CDR3 is CASRHSYEQYF. In DNA, the CDR3 is TGCGCCAGCAGGCACAGCTACGAGCAGTACTTC.

The chain carries TRBV27 and TRBJ1-2; 7 bases are a match to TRBD1. This CDR3 has 15 amino acids. CDR1 and CDR2 from the germline V gene are MNHEY and SMNVEV (reference sequence). The trim removed 3 bases at V and 3 bases at J, leaving 7 bases unmatched. The CDR3 sequence: CASSLPRDRHYGYTF. For the CDR3, the DNA is TGTGCCAGCAGTTTGCCCCGGGACAGACACTATGGCTACACCTTC.

The genes are TRBV16 and TRBJ1-4; the match to TRBD1 covers 7 bases. This CDR3 spans 16 amino acids. Per the germline V gene, CDR1 is KGHSY and CDR2 is FQNENV. Trimming cost V 4 bases and J 4 bases; bases outside gene matches: 9. The CDR3, as DNA: TGTGCCAGCAGCCGCCTAGGGGGCGCGGATAATGAAAAACTGTTTTTT. Protein: CASSRLGGADNEKLFF.

This chain joins TRBV5-5 and TRBJ2-1, with TRBD1 as a possible D gene (5 bases). CDR1 is SGHKS and CDR2 is YYEKEE in the germline V gene (reference sequence). This CDR3 contains 15 residues. Trimming cost V 4 bases and J 0 bases, with 11 bases left between them. The CDR3 sequence is CASSTDKSSYNEQFF. The CDR3, as DNA: TGTGCCAGCAGCACGGACAAGAGCTCCTACAATGAGCAGTTCTTC.

This chain joins TRBV11-3 and TRBJ2-1, with 14 bases that match TRBD2. The V segment lost 5 bases and the J segment 7 bases; nucleotides outside the gene matches: 10. Germline V gives CDR1 SGHNT, CDR2 YENEEA. The CDR3 consists of 17 residues. The CDR3 spells CASSQITGLAGVNEQFF. The CDR3 DNA follows: TGTGCCAGCAGCCAAATTACGGGACTAGCGGGAGTAAATGAGCAGTTCTTC.

The chain links TRBV24-1 to TRBJ1-4; 7 nucleotides match TRBD1. J lost 3 bases, V lost 1 base, and 4 bases had no gene match. Germline loops: CDR1 KGHDR, CDR2 SFDVKD. The CDR3 consists of 16 residues. The CDR3 reads CATSDFRQGSNEKLFF. CDR3 bases: TGTGCCACCAGTGATTTTCGACAGGGTTCTAATGAAAAACTGTTTTTT.

The V gene is TRBV6-1, the J gene TRBJ1-4, with 10 bases identical to TRBD1. The CDR3 loop spans 16 amino acids. J gave up 8 bases and V 4 bases, and 10 bases lay outside the gene matches. Germline V lookup: CDR1 MNHNS, CDR2 SASEGT. Here the CDR3 reads CASSASGTGVGEKLFF. The CDR3 nucleotides are TGTGCCAGCAGTGCATCCGGGACAGGGGTTGGGGAAAAACTGTTTTTT.

This clone was observed a handful of times. This chain joins TRBV6-2 or TRBV6-3 and TRBJ1-6; 7 positions match TRBD1. J lost 0 bases, V lost 2 bases, and 7 bases had no gene match. The CDR3 has 18 amino acids. Germline values: CDR1 MNHEY, CDR2 SVGEGT. The CDR3 sequence is CASSYDRQGGSYNSPLHF. DNA of the CDR3: TGTGCCAGCAGTTACGACAGACAGGGAGGCTCCTATAATTCACCCCTCCACTTT.

V usage is TRBV6-5 and J usage is TRBJ1-6; 7 bases match TRBD1. Germline CDR1 is MNHEY and CDR2 is SVGAGI. This CDR3 spans 15 amino acids. With 4 bases clipped from V and 8 bases from J, the junction kept 8 bases outside the gene matches. CDR3 nucleotides: TGTGCCAGCAGTTTGGGACAGACCTCGGATTCACCCCTCCACTTT. Protein sequence: CASSLGQTSDSPLHF.

The chain has TRBV11-3 and TRBJ2-1; the match to TRBD2 covers 14 bases. CDR3 length equals 18 residues. The V gene's germline CDR1 is SGHNT and CDR2 YENEEA. V lost 5 bases, J lost 4 bases, and 10 bases stayed unmatched. The CDR3 sequence is CASSPYGTSGGQYNEQFF. DNA of the CDR3: TGTGCCAGCAGCCCCTACGGGACTAGCGGGGGCCAATACAATGAGCAGTTCTTC.

This chain uses TRBV29-1 with TRBJ2-5; D is ambiguous. The length of the CDR3 is 13 residues. Trimming took 2 bases from V and 1 from J, leaving 8 bases between them. Germline CDR1 and CDR2: SQVTM and ANQGSEA. In DNA form, the CDR3 reads TGCAGCGTTGAATCTGGCGGCCAAGAGACCCAGTACTTC. As protein: CSVESGGQETQYF. Supplemented by reference TRBV29-1 and TRBJ2-5, the full variable domain reads SAVISQKPSRDICQRGTSLTIQCQVDSQVTMMFWYRQQPGQSLTLIATANQGSEATYESGFVIDKFPISRPNLTFSTLTVSNMSPEDSSIYLCSVESGGQETQYFGPGTRLLVL.